This TCR beta chain stems from a study of blood T cell repertoires in COVID-19. Study background: Samples of COVID-19 (acute and convalescent) were obtained from the United States, Italy and Spain. Sources were T cells, B-cell-depleted T cells, or PBMCs; the material itself was cDNA or gDNA.

Original methodology: Amplification with reference gene primers provided the estimates of nucleated cell counts. Assay used: immunoSEQ multiplex PCR; TCRdb lists only in-frame clones, some missing. V and J calls plus clone size are reproduced from that table; the DNA served to infer D and trimming. The sample lists more than 95,000 clones, roughly 80% occurring once. V lost 2 bases, J lost 1 base, and 9 bases stayed unmatched. The CDR3 consists of 17 residues. The germline V gene has CDR1 SGHTA and CDR2 FQGNSA. The receptor comes from a man between 60 and 70 years old with acute or convalescent COVID-19. V and J are TRBV7-2 and TRBJ1-1; TRBD1 matches 8 bases. The sample was peripheral blood. CDR3 sequence (DNA): TGTGCCAGCAGCTTAAGGCAGGGGGCAGGGAGGAACACTGAAGCTTTCTTT. This translates into CASSLRQGAGRNTEAFF.